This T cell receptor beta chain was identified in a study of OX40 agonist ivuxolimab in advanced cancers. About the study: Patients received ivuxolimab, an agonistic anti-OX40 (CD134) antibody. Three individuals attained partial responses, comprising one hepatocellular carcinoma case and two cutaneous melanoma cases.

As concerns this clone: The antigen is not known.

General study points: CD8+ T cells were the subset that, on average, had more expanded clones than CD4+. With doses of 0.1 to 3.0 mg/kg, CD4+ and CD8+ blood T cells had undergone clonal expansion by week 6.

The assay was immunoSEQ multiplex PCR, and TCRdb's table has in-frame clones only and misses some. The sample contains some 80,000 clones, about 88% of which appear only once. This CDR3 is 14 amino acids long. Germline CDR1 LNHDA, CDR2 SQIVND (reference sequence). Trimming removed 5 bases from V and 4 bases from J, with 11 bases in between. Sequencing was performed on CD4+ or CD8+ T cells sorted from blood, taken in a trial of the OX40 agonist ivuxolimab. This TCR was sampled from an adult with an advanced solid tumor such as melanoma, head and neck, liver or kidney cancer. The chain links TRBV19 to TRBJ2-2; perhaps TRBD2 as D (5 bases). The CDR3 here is CASSSGVFTGELFF. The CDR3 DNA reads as TGTGCCAGTAGTTCCGGGGTCTTCACCGGGGAGCTGTTTTTT.